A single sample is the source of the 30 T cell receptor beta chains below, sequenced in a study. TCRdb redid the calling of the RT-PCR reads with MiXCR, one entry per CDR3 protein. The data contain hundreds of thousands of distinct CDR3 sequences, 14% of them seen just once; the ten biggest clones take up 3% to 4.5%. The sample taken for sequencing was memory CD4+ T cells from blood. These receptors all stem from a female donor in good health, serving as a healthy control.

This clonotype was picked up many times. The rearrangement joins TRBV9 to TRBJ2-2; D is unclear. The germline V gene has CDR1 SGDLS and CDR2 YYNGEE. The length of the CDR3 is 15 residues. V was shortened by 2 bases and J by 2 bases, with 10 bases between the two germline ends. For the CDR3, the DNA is TGTGCCAGCAGCGTGGATGCCACCAACACCGGGGAGCTGTTTTTT. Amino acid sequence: CASSVDATNTGELFF.

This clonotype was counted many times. Here the CDR3 reads CASSLVTEQFF. CDR3 in DNA: TGTGCCAGCAGCTTAGTTACGGAGCAGTTCTTC. V is TRBV7-2 and J is TRBJ2-1; D is unclear. Trimming stripped 1 base from V and 10 bases from J, with 5 bases between. The germline gives CDR1 SGHTA, CDR2 FQGNSA. This CDR3 has 11 amino acids.

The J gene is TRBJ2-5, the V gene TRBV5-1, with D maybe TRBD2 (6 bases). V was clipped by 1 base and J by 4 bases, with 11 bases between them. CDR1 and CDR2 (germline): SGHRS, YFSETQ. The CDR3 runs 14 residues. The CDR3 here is CASSLKLGGETQYF. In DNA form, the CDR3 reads TGCGCCAGCAGCTTGAAGTTGGGGGGAGAGACCCAGTACTTC.

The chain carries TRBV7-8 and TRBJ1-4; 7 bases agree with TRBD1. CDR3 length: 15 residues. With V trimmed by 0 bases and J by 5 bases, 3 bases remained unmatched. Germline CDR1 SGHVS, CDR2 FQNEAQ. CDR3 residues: CASSLAQGPNEKLFF. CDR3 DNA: TGTGCCAGCAGCTTAGCACAGGGGCCGAATGAAAAACTGTTTTTT.

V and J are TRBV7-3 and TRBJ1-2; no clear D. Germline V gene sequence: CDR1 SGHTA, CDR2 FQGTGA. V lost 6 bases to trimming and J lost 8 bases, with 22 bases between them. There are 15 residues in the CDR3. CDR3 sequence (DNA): TGTGCCAGCAGTTCCCCGACCGTTCACCACCGAGGCTACACCTTC. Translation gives CASSSPTVHHRGYTF.

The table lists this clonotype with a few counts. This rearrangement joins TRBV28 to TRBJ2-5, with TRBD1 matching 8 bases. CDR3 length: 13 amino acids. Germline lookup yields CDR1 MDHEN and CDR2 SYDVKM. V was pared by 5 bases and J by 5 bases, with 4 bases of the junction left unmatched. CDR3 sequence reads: CASSPGGWETQYF. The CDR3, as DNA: TGTGCCAGCAGTCCAGGGGGCTGGGAGACCCAGTACTTC.

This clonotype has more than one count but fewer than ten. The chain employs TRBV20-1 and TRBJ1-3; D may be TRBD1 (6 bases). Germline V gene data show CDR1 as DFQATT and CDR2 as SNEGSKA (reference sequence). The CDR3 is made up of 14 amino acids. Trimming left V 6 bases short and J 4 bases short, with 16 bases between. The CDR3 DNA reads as TGCAGTGCGAGGGACATCATAAGAGGAAACACCATATATTTT. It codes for CSARDIIRGNTIYF.

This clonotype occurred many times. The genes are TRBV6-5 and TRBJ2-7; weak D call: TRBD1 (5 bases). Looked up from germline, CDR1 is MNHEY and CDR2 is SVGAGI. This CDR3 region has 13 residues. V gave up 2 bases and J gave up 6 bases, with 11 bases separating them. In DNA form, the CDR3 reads TGTGCCAGCAGTTACAACAGGTGGGGCGAGCAGTACTTC. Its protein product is CASSYNRWGEQYF.

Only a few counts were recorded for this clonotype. This chain's CDR3 is CASSFRREMNTEAFF. CDR3 DNA sequence: TGTGCCAGCAGTTTTCGGAGGGAAATGAACACTGAAGCTTTCTTT. The chain links TRBV12-3 or TRBV12-4 to TRBJ1-1; D is ambiguous. The CDR3 is made up of 15 amino acids. V lost 3 bases, J lost 0 bases, and 11 bases lay in between.

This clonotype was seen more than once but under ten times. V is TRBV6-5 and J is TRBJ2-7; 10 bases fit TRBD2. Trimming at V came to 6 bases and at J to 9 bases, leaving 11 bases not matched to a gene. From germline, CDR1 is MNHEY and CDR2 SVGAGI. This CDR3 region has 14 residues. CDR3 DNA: TGTGCCAGCAGACGAGGACTAGCGGCCCCACGGCAGTACTTC. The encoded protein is CASRRGLAAPRQYF.

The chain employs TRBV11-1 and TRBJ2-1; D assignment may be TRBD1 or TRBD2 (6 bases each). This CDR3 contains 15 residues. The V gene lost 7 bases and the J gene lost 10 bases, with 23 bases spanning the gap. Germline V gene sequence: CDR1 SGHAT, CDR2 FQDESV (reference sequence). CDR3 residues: CASKFKATGAWEQFF. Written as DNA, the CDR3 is TGTGCCAGCAAATTTAAGGCCACGGGGGCATGGGAGCAGTTCTTC.

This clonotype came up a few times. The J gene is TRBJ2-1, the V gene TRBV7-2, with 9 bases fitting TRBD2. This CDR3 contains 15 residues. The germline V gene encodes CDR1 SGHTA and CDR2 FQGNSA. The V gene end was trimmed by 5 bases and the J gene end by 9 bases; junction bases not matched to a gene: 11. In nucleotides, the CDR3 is TGTGCCAGCAGCCCCTACCGCGGGGGGGGCGGTGAGCAGTTCTTC. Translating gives CASSPYRGGGGEQFF.

The chain's CDR3 is CASSLEECGRDTDTQYF. As DNA, the CDR3 is TGTGCCAGCAGCTTAGAAGAGTGCGGGAGGGATACAGATACGCAGTATTTT. The chain employs TRBV11-2 and TRBJ2-3, with 9 bases fitting TRBD2. The germline V gene encodes CDR1 SGHAT and CDR2 FQNNGV. This CDR3 spans 17 amino acids. After removal of 0 bases from V and 3 bases from J, the junction contained 7 bases not matched to a gene.

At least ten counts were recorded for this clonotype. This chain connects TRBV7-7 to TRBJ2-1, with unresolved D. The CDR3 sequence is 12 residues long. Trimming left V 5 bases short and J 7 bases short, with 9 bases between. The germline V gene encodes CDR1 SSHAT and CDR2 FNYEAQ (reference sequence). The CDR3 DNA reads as TGTGCCAGCAGCCCCTGGCCGAATGAGCAGTTCTTC. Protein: CASSPWPNEQFF.

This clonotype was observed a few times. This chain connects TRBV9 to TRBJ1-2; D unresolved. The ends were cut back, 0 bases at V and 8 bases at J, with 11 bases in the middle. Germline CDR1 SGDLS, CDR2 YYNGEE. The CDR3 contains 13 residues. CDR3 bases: TGTGCCAGCAGCGTAGGAGAGGTGAGGGGCTACACCTTC. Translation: CASSVGEVRGYTF.

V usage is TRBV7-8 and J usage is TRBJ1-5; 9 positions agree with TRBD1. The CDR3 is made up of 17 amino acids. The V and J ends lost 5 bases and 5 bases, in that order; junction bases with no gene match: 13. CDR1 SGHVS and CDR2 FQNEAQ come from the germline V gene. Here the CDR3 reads CASSPRGQGRVDQPQHF. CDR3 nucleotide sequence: TGTGCCAGCAGCCCCAGGGGACAGGGAAGGGTGGATCAGCCCCAGCATTTT.

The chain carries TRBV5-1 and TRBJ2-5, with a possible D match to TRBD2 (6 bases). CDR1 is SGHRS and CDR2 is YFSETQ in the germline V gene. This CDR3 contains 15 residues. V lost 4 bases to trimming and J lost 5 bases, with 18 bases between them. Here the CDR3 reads CASSPGVLGSETQYF. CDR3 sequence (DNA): TGCGCCAGCAGCCCGGGAGTCCTTGGAAGTGAGACCCAGTACTTC.

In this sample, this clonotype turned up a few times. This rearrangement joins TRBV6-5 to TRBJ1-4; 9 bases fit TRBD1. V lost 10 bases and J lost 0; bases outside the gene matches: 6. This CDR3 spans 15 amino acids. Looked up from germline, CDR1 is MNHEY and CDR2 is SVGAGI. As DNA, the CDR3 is TGTGCCACGTCGACAGGGGGGACAACTAATGAAAAACTGTTTTTT. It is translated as CATSTGGTTNEKLFF.

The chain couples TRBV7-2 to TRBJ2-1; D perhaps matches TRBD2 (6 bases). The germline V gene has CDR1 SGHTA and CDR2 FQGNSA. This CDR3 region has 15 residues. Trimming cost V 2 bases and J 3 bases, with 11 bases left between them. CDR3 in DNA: TGTGCCAGCAGCTTACCGGGGGTTCGCTACAATGAGCAGTTCTTC. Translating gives CASSLPGVRYNEQFF.

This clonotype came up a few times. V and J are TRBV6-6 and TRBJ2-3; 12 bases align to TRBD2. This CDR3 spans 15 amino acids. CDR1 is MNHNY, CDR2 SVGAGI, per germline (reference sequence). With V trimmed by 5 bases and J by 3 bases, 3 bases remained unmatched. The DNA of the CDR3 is TGTGCCAGCAGTACCGGACTAGCGGGAACAGATACGCAGTATTTT. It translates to CASSTGLAGTDTQYF.

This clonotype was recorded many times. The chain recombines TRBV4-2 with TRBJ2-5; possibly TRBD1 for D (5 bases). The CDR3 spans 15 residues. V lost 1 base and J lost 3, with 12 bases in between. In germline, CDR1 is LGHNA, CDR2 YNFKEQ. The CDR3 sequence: CASSQGLRREETQYF. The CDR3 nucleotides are TGTGCCAGCAGCCAAGGATTGCGCAGGGAAGAGACCCAGTACTTC.

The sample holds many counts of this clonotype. The CDR3 protein is CASSVRDQPQHF. The CDR3 DNA reads TGTGCCAGCAGCGTAAGGGATCAGCCCCAGCATTTT. The gene calls are TRBV3-1 and TRBJ1-5; D gene ambiguous. Trimming took off 5 bases at V and 5 bases at J, with 7 bases between the two ends. Germline V CDR1 and CDR2: LGHDT, YNNKEL (reference sequence). CDR3 length: 12 amino acids.

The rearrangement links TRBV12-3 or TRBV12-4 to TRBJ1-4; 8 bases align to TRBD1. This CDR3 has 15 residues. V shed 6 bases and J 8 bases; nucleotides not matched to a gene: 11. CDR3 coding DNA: TGTGCCAGCAGCTTGGGGACAGGAGTTGTCGAAAAACTGTTTTTT. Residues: CASSLGTGVVEKLFF.

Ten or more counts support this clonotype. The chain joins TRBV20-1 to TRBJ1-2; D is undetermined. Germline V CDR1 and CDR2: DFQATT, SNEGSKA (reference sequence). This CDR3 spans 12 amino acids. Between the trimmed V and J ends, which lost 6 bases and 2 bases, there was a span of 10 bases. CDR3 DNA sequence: TGCAGTGCACTATTCGAGAACTATGGCTACACCTTC. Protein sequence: CSALFENYGYTF.

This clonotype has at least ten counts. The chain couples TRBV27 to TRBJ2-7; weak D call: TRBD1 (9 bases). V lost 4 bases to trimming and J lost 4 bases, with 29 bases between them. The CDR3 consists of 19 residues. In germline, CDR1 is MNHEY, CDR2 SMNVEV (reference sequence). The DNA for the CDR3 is TGTGCCAGCAGTTATCTCGGGACAGGGCGGCGCGGGAGGTCTTACGAGCAGTACTTC. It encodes CASSYLGTGRRGRSYEQYF.

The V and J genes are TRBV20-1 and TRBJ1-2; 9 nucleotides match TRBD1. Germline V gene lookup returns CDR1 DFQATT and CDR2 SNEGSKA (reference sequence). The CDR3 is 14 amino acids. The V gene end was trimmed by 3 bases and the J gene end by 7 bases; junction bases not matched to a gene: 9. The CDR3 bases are TGCAGTGCTAGGTGGACAGGGGATTCAGGTGGCTACACCTTC. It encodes CSARWTGDSGGYTF.

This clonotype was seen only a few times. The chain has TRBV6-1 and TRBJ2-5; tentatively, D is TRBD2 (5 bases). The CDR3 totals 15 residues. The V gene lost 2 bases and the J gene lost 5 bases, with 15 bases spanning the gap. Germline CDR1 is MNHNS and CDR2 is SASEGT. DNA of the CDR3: TGTGCCAGCAGTGAAATGGCGGGCTACGGGGAGACCCAGTACTTC. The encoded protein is CASSEMAGYGETQYF.

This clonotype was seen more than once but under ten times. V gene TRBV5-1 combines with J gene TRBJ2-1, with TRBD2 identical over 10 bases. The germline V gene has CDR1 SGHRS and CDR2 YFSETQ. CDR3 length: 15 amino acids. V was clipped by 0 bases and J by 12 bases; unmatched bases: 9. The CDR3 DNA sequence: TGCGCCAGCAGCTTGGAACCGGCTAGCGGGAGTGTGCAGTTCTTC. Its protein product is CASSLEPASGSVQFF. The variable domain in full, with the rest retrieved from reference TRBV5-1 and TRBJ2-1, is KAGVTQTPRYLIKTRGQQVTLSCSPISGHRSVSWYQQTPGQGLQFLFEYFSETQRNKGNFPGRFSGRQFSNSRSEMNVSTLELGDSALYLCASSLEPASGSVQFFGPGTRLTVL.

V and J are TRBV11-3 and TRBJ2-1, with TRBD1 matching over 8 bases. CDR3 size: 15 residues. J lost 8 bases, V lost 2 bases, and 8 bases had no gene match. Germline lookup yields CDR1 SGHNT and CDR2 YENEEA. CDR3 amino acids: CASSLRQGWIDEQFF. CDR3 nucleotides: TGTGCCAGCAGCTTAAGACAGGGGTGGATTGATGAGCAGTTCTTC. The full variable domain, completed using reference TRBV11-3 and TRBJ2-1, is EAGVVQSPRYKIIEKKQPVAFWCNPISGHNTLYWYLQNLGQGPELLIRYENEEAVDDSQLPKDRFSAERLKGVDSTLKIQPAELGDSAVYLCASSLRQGWIDEQFFGPGTRLTVL.

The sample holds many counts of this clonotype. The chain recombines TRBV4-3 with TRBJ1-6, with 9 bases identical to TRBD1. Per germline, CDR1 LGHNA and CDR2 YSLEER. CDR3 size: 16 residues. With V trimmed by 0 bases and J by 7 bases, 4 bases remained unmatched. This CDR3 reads CASSQDSTGGNSPLHF. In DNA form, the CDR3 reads TGCGCCAGCAGCCAAGATTCTACAGGGGGCAATTCACCCCTCCACTTT.